The source of this T cell receptor beta chain is a study of preoperative IRX-2 immunotherapy in early breast cancer. Using immunoSEQ multiplex PCR, the repertoire was profiled, and TCRdb retains in-frame clones only, with some absent. The table records about 32,000 clones, roughly four fifths of them present only once. Trimming left V 3 bases short and J 1 base short, with 4 bases between. The CDR3 has 14 residues. Germline lookup yields CDR1 LNHDA and CDR2 SQIVND (reference sequence). Treatment defined: preoperative locoregional IRX-2 cytokine immunotherapy. The sequence was collected from a human donor with breast cancer. J is TRBJ2-6 and V is TRBV19; D is undetermined. Source: lymph node tissue, taken from a patient treated with IRX-2 immunotherapy. CDR3 in amino acids: CASSIWSGANVLTF. As DNA, the CDR3 is TGTGCCAGTAGTATCTGGTCTGGGGCCAACGTCCTGACTTTC.